The rows below give T cell receptor beta chains drawn from one sample of a study of blood T cell repertoires in COVID-19. Using immunoSEQ multiplex PCR, the repertoire was profiled, and TCRdb retains in-frame clones only, with some absent. The table lists approximately 64,000 clones, more than 70% of them singletons. The sample was PBMCs or T cells enriched from blood (not recorded which). The receptor set was obtained from a woman aged 40 to 49 who had recovered from COVID-19. The CDR3 runs from the conserved cysteine through the conserved F or W. D genes are given only for firm matches. The size of a clone is reported for some rows only, either as once, few or many, or as a class for expanded clones.

D	size	V	J	CDR3	DNA
.	.	TRBV12-3/TRBV12-4	TRBJ1-2	CASSRGNYGYTF	TGTGCCAGCAGCAGGGGAAACTATGGCTACACCTTC
.	.	TRBV5-1	TRBJ2-5	CASSLGALGGETQYF	TGCGCCAGCAGCTTGGGGGCCCTAGGGGGAGAGACCCAGTACTTC
.	.	TRBV5-5	TRBJ1-6	CASSPRATSPLHF	TGTGCCAGCAGCCCCAGGGCGACTTCACCCCTCCACTTT
.	.	TRBV4-1	TRBJ2-7	CASSQDSVQGYSYEQYF	TGCGCCAGCAGCCAAGACTCTGTCCAGGGGTACTCCTACGAGCAGTACTTC
.	.	TRBV4-2	TRBJ2-3	CASSQGGGEADTQYF	TGTGCCAGCAGCCAAGGGGGCGGGGAGGCAGATACGCAGTATTTT
TRBD2	.	TRBV3-1/TRBV3-2	TRBJ2-1	CASSQGRGMAYNEQFF	TGTGCCAGCAGCCAAGGGCGGGGGATGGCCTACAATGAGCAGTTCTTC
TRBD2	.	TRBV3-1/TRBV3-2	TRBJ2-6	CASSQAASGGSGANVLTF	TGTGCCAGCAGCCAAGCGGCTAGCGGGGGGTCTGGGGCCAACGTCCTGACTTTC
.	.	TRBV12-3/TRBV12-4	TRBJ1-4	CASSSLSGEKLFF	TGTGCCAGCAGCTCACTTTCAGGCGAAAAACTGTTTTTT
.	.	TRBV3-1/TRBV3-2	TRBJ1-1	CASSQGEQFGRVNTEAFF	TGTGCCAGCAGCCAAGGCGAGCAGTTTGGGAGGGTGAACACTGAAGCTTTCTTT
.	.	TRBV12-3/TRBV12-4	TRBJ2-1	CASSYGNEQFF	TGTGCCAGCAGTTACGGGAATGAGCAGTTCTTC
.	once	TRBV6-5	TRBJ1-1	CASSYSGQGNTEAFF	TGTGCCAGCAGTTACTCGGGCCAGGGGAACACTGAAGCTTTCTTT
TRBD2	.	TRBV5-1	TRBJ2-3	CASSLSGGPPDTQYF	TGCGCCAGCAGCTTGTCGGGGGGGCCCCCAGATACGCAGTATTTT
.	.	TRBV6-5	TRBJ1-1	CASSTVGLPNTEAFF	TGTGCCAGCAGTACCGTAGGACTGCCGAACACTGAAGCTTTCTTT
.	.	TRBV6-5	TRBJ1-2	CASSYLAINYGYTF	TGTGCCAGCAGTTACTTGGCCATTAACTATGGCTACACCTTC
TRBD2	.	TRBV19	TRBJ2-5	CASSMWRGDSRGQYF	TGTGCCAGTAGTATGTGGCGGGGGGATTCTAGAGGCCAGTACTTC
.	.	TRBV6-6	TRBJ1-1	CASSPRAGDNTEAFF	TGTGCCAGCAGTCCCCGGGCCGGGGATAACACTGAAGCTTTCTTT
TRBD1	.	TRBV3-1/TRBV3-2	TRBJ2-2	CASSLGQGASGELFF	TGTGCCAGCAGCCTCGGACAGGGGGCTTCCGGGGAGCTGTTTTTT
TRBD1	.	TRBV5-1	TRBJ1-1	CASSWGQNEAFF	TGCGCCAGCAGCTGGGGACAGAATGAAGCTTTCTTT
.	once	TRBV10-2	TRBJ2-3	CASRARTVQYF	TGCGCCAGCAGAGCCCGCACGGTGCAGTATTTT
TRBD2	.	TRBV4-2	TRBJ2-1	CASSQVASGTSSYNEQFF	TGTGCCAGCAGCCAAGTCGCGAGCGGGACTTCATCCTACAATGAGCAGTTCTTC
TRBD2	medium-sized	TRBV7-8	TRBJ2-5	CASSSQRGGRETQYF	TGTGCCAGCAGCTCCCAGCGGGGGGGCCGGGAGACCCAGTACTTC
.	.	TRBV29-1	TRBJ1-1	CSAAVWITEAFF	TGCAGCGCAGCGGTATGGATTACTGAAGCTTTCTTT
.	.	TRBV7-9	TRBJ1-1	CASSLGAHTEAFF	TGTGCCAGCAGCTTAGGGGCCCACACTGAAGCTTTCTTT
.	medium-sized	TRBV4-1	TRBJ1-2	CASSQESNYGYTF	TGCGCCAGCAGCCAAGAGTCAAACTATGGCTACACCTTC
.	.	TRBV29-1	TRBJ1-5	CSVEGGDQPQHF	TGCAGCGTTGAGGGAGGAGATCAGCCCCAGCATTTT
.	.	TRBV11-3	TRBJ2-1	CASSSPGALYNEQFF	TGTGCCAGCAGCTCCCCAGGGGCCCTCTACAATGAGCAGTTCTTC
TRBD2	.	TRBV24-1	TRBJ2-3	CATKSRGGGAVNTQYF	TGTGCCACCAAAAGTCGGGGCGGGGGGGCGGTAAATACGCAGTATTTT
.	.	TRBV2	TRBJ2-2	CASSEAAIGELFF	TGTGCCAGCAGTGAAGCGGCAATCGGGGAGCTGTTTTTT
.	few	TRBV15	TRBJ1-5	CATSRAVSFEPQHF	TGTGCCACCAGCAGAGCTGTTAGTTTTGAGCCCCAGCATTTT
.	.	TRBV5-1	TRBJ2-7	CASSLFSLQGGEQYF	TGCGCCAGCAGCTTGTTTAGCCTCCAGGGTGGCGAGCAGTACTTC
TRBD1	.	TRBV12-3/TRBV12-4	TRBJ2-3	CASSPGQGDTQYF	TGTGCCAGCAGTCCCGGACAGGGAGATACGCAGTATTTT
.	.	TRBV9	TRBJ1-4	CASSANAPPGEKLFF	TGTGCCAGCAGCGCCAATGCCCCCCCCGGGGAAAAACTGTTTTTT
TRBD1	.	TRBV10-3	TRBJ2-7	CASAQGSLSYEQYF	TGTGCCAGCGCACAGGGGTCCCTCTCCTACGAGCAGTACTTC
.	.	TRBV19	TRBJ1-6	CASSIGNSPLHF	TGTGCCAGTAGTATCGGGAATTCACCCCTCCACTTT
.	.	TRBV3-1/TRBV3-2	TRBJ2-1	CASSEGRGTAYNEQFF	TGTGCCAGCAGCGAAGGAAGGGGGACCGCCTACAATGAGCAGTTCTTC
TRBD1	.	TRBV24-1	TRBJ1-3	CATSDSRTGSGNTIYF	TGTGCCACCAGTGATTCGCGGACAGGGTCTGGAAACACCATATATTTT
TRBD1	.	TRBV5-1	TRBJ1-2	CASSLAGTGSNGYTF	TGCGCCAGCAGCTTGGCCGGGACAGGGAGTAATGGCTACACCTTC
.	.	TRBV12-2	TRBJ2-4	CASRLTLAVFRGNIQYF	TGTGCAAGTCGCTTAACGCTAGCGGTTTTTCGGGGGAACATTCAGTACTTC
.	.	TRBV5-4	TRBJ1-5	CASSFGVGQPQHF	TGTGCCAGCAGCTTCGGAGTTGGTCAGCCCCAGCATTTT
TRBD1	.	TRBV28	TRBJ2-5	CASRDRVQETQYF	TGTGCCAGCAGGGACAGGGTTCAAGAGACCCAGTACTTC
.	.	TRBV19	TRBJ1-1	CASSLGGTKNTEAFF	TGTGCCAGTAGCCTGGGGGGGACGAAGAACACTGAAGCTTTCTTT
TRBD1	.	TRBV18	TRBJ1-1	CASSPQQGGNGALEAFF	TGTGCCAGCTCACCACAACAGGGGGGGAACGGTGCACTCGAAGCTTTCTTT
TRBD1	few	TRBV29-1	TRBJ1-2	CSVETLQGSGYTF	TGCAGCGTTGAAACTTTACAGGGGTCTGGCTACACCTTC
TRBD1	.	TRBV27	TRBJ2-7	CASSLLTGSSYEQYF	TGTGCCAGCAGTTTACTGACAGGGAGCTCCTACGAGCAGTACTTC
.	.	TRBV21-1	TRBJ2-1	CASSKDLGGEQFF	TGTGCCAGCAGCAAAGATCTAGGCGGTGAGCAGTTCTTC